This T cell receptor (beta chain) comes out of a study of T cells in Graves' hyperthyroidism and ophthalmopathy. CDR1 and CDR2 (germline): SGHRS, YFSETQ. V was shortened by 3 bases and J by 6 bases, with 21 bases between the two germline ends. This CDR3 has 16 residues. The investigators amplified TCR beta CDR3 regions from RNA transcripts. HTBI primers were used for first-round RT-PCR of the TCR CDR3. TCRdb re-derived calls from the multiplex PCR reads in MiXCR, one entry per CDR3 protein. The top ten clones hold 5.5% to 7.5% of a sample with nearly 600,000 distinct CDR3 sequences, about 14% of them seen once. In its sample, this clonotype was seen many times.

Source material: blood. This TCR came from a woman aged 30 to 39 with Graves' hyperthyroidism that later progressed to Graves' ophthalmopathy. The rearrangement links TRBV5-1 to TRBJ1-1; D is uncertain. The CDR3 region has the DNA TGCGCCAGCAGCTGGGGAGACGGGCTAGAATTTCCTGAAGCTTTCTTT. Translated, it gives CASSWGDGLEFPEAFF.